These T cell receptor beta chains were read from a single sample in a study of Tregs in tolerant kidney transplant recipients. This table comes from immunoSEQ multiplex PCR, and its TCRdb copy is limited to in-frame clones, with some not included. This sample has 74,000 or so clones, with 90% to 95% found just once. Sequenced here: CD4+ T cells from blood (PBMCs), sampled 24 months after the transplant. Every receptor here comes from a human patient who received a combined kidney and bone marrow transplant. Some T cells may be the graft donor's. Both conserved end residues are part of each CDR3. D genes are given only for firm matches. Expanded clones get a size class; other rows say once, few or many, or leave the size out.

j_call v_call clone_size d_call cdr3_aa cdr3_nt
TRBJ2-1 TRBV4-3 . . CASSQIGATEQFF TGCGCCAGCAGCCAAATTGGGGCGACTGAGCAGTTCTTC
TRBJ1-2 TRBV6-1 few TRBD1 CASDRGNYGYTF TGTGCCAGCGACAGGGGGAACTATGGCTACACCTTC
TRBJ2-7 TRBV25-1 . . CASSDVAGQYF TGTGCCAGCAGTGATGTTGCGGGGCAGTACTTC
TRBJ1-4 TRBV10-3 . . CAISSKTNEKLFF TGTGCCATCAGTTCTAAAACTAATGAAAAACTGTTTTTT
TRBJ2-7 TRBV30 . . CAWSRDTQYLERYF TGTGCCTGGAGCCGGGACACCCAGTATCTCGAGCGGTACTTC
TRBJ1-1 TRBV29-1 . . CSVAVNTEAFF TGCAGCGTTGCCGTGAACACTGAAGCTTTCTTT
TRBJ1-2 TRBV27 . . CASRPYGGTSGYGYTF TGTGCCAGCAGACCCTACGGGGGGACCTCCGGCTATGGCTACACCTTC
TRBJ2-5 TRBV10-3 . TRBD1 CAIKSGTGGLETQYF TGTGCCATCAAGTCCGGGACAGGGGGCTTAGAGACCCAGTACTTC
TRBJ1-2 TRBV18 . . CASSPPSRDGYTF TGTGCCAGCTCACCACCGTCGAGAGATGGCTACACCTTC
TRBJ2-7 TRBV13 . . CASSLAPLRGHEQYF TGTGCCAGCAGCTTAGCCCCTCTCCGCGGCCACGAGCAGTACTTC
TRBJ2-7 TRBV6-5 . . CASSEPGYEQYF TGTGCCAGCAGTGAACCGGGCTACGAGCAGTACTTC
TRBJ2-1 TRBV13 . . CASSLLDEQFF TGTGCCAGCAGCTTACTCGATGAGCAGTTCTTC
TRBJ1-2 TRBV7-8 . TRBD1 CASSLLGTGGGYTF TGTGCCAGCAGCTTATTGGGGACAGGGGGCGGCTACACCTTC
TRBJ2-7 TRBV19 . TRBD1 CATRQGSSYEQYF TGTGCCACCCGACAGGGGAGCTCCTACGAGCAGTACTTC
TRBJ2-4 TRBV19 . TRBD1 CASSIGGQGAKNIQYF TGTGCCAGTAGTATAGGAGGACAGGGGGCCAAAAACATTCAGTACTTC
TRBJ1-1 TRBV10-3 . TRBD1 CAISEGQGDTEAFF TGTGCCATCAGTGAGGGGCAGGGGGACACTGAAGCTTTCTTT
TRBJ2-3 TRBV7-2 . TRBD2 CASSFASGLASTDTQYF TGTGCCAGCAGCTTCGCCTCTGGACTAGCCAGCACAGATACGCAGTATTTT
TRBJ2-5 TRBV2 . . CASSTGGVETQYF TGTGCCAGCAGTACTGGCGGGGTGGAGACCCAGTACTTC
TRBJ2-7 TRBV28 . . CASSLLGAGTYEQYF TGTGCCAGCAGTTTATTAGGTGCAGGGACCTACGAGCAGTACTTC
TRBJ1-6 TRBV5-1 once . CASSLNQGNSPLHF TGCGCCAGCAGCTTGAATCAGGGCAATTCACCCCTCCACTTT
TRBJ1-5 TRBV28 . . CASSSHRDTNQPQHF TGTGCCAGCAGCAGCCACCGGGACACCAATCAGCCCCAGCATTTT
TRBJ1-2 TRBV5-4 . . CASSLETKVHTF TGTGCCAGCAGCTTGGAGACAAAGGTCCACACCTTC
TRBJ2-5 TRBV10-3 . TRBD1 CAISGPDRGLETQYF TGTGCCATCAGTGGGCCGGACAGGGGATTAGAGACCCAGTACTTC
TRBJ2-6 TRBV9 . TRBD1 CASSVGTGPGANVLTF TGTGCCAGCAGCGTAGGGACAGGGCCTGGGGCCAACGTCCTGACTTTC
TRBJ2-3 TRBV6-4 once TRBD2 CASSGSGRGGTDTQYF TGTGCCAGCAGTGGCTCGGGGCGGGGGGGCACAGATACGCAGTATTTT
TRBJ1-3 TRBV2 few . CASILLGAISGNTIYF TGTGCCAGCATTCTTTTAGGGGCGATCTCTGGAAACACCATATATTTT
TRBJ2-3 TRBV4-2 . TRBD2 CASSPYSGGRTDTQYF TGTGCCAGCAGCCCGTATAGCGGGGGGCGCACAGATACGCAGTATTTT
TRBJ2-7 TRBV7-8 . . CASSLAKQGSYEQYF TGTGCCAGCAGCTTAGCGAAACAGGGATCCTACGAGCAGTACTTC
TRBJ2-5 TRBV19 . TRBD1 CASSISHRGVETQYF TGTGCCAGTAGTATTTCGCACAGGGGAGTAGAGACCCAGTACTTC
TRBJ1-5 TRBV5-1 . . CASSSGVGQPQHF TGCGCCAGCAGCTCAGGGGTGGGTCAGCCCCAGCATTTT
TRBJ1-5 TRBV28 . TRBD1 CASRTQGASNQPQHF TGTGCCAGCAGGACGCAGGGGGCGTCCAATCAGCCCCAGCATTTT
TRBJ2-1 TRBV9 . TRBD2 CASSVAGGSWYEQFF TGTGCCAGCAGCGTAGCGGGGGGGTCCTGGTATGAGCAGTTCTTC
TRBJ2-3 TRBV19 . . CASSFLRDGTDTQYF TGTGCCAGTAGTTTTCTCAGGGATGGGACAGATACGCAGTATTTT
TRBJ2-5 TRBV25-1 . TRBD1 CASSGWDRGLLETQYF TGTGCCAGCAGTGGCTGGGACAGGGGGCTTTTGGAGACCCAGTACTTC
TRBJ2-1 TRBV7-6 . . CASSLGNRDTVEQFF TGTGCCAGCAGCTTAGGCAACAGGGATACGGTTGAGCAGTTCTTC
TRBJ2-5 TRBV6-4 . . CASSDSGAKGETQYF TGTGCCAGCAGTGACTCAGGGGCAAAGGGGGAGACCCAGTACTTC
TRBJ2-5 TRBV5-1 . TRBD2 CASSLGTSGGAGRKTQYF TGCGCCAGCAGCCTCGGGACTAGCGGGGGGGCCGGGCGAAAGACCCAGTACTTC
TRBJ2-5 TRBV11-3 . TRBD2 CASTGTSGRRETQYF TGTGCCAGCACCGGGACTAGCGGGAGACGAGAGACCCAGTACTTC
TRBJ2-7 TRBV7-3 . TRBD2 CASSLMLAGENEQYF TGTGCCAGCAGCTTAATGCTAGCGGGGGAAAACGAGCAGTACTTC
TRBJ2-4 TRBV16 . . CASSQGTRDGIQYF TGTGCCAGCAGCCAAGGGACAAGGGACGGCATTCAGTACTTC
TRBJ2-1 TRBV2 . TRBD2 CASRATSGGAHEQFF TGTGCCAGCAGGGCGACTAGCGGGGGGGCTCACGAGCAGTTCTTC
TRBJ2-7 TRBV7-8 . TRBD1 CASRPGTGDYEQYF TGTGCCAGCAGACCCGGGACAGGGGACTACGAGCAGTACTTC
TRBJ1-2 TRBV28 . . CASSLGGLGYGYTF TGTGCCAGCAGCTTGGGGGGGCTCGGCTATGGCTACACCTTC
TRBJ1-2 TRBV14 . TRBD1 CASSPDRTGGYTF TGTGCCAGCAGCCCCGACAGGACAGGGGGCTACACCTTC
TRBJ2-3 TRBV7-2 . TRBD2 CASPLQGGGAGTQYF TGTGCCAGCCCCTTACAGGGCGGGGGGGCGGGTACGCAGTATTTT
TRBJ1-5 TRBV10-3 . . CAISEGQGQPQHF TGTGCCATCAGTGAGGGTCAGGGACAGCCCCAGCATTTT
TRBJ1-2 TRBV9 once . CASSVFPGWNYGYTF TGTGCCAGCAGCGTATTCCCAGGGTGGAACTATGGCTACACCTTC
TRBJ1-2 TRBV28 . TRBD1 CASRLDRAYGYTF TGTGCCAGCAGATTGGACAGGGCCTATGGCTACACCTTC
TRBJ2-2 TRBV29-1 . TRBD2 CSVTELAGAGELFF TGCAGCGTTACGGAACTAGCGGGAGCCGGGGAGCTGTTTTTT
TRBJ1-6 TRBV18 . TRBD1 CVSSPRQGGSPLHF TGTGTCAGCTCACCCCGACAGGGGGGTTCACCCCTCCACTTT
TRBJ2-1 TRBV27 . . CASSFHGRQSSYNEQFF TGTGCCAGCAGTTTTCATGGGAGGCAGAGCTCCTACAATGAGCAGTTCTTC
TRBJ2-1 TRBV25-1 . . CASSGDGSSYNEQFF TGTGCCAGCAGTGGAGACGGGAGCTCCTACAATGAGCAGTTCTTC
TRBJ1-5 TRBV19 . . CASNGQVNQPQHF TGTGCCAGTAATGGGCAGGTCAATCAGCCCCAGCATTTT
TRBJ1-1 TRBV5-1 . . CASSLRRMNTEAFF TGCGCCAGCAGCTTGAGGCGGATGAACACTGAAGCTTTCTTT